These 8 T cell receptor beta chains share one sample of origin, sequenced in a study of OX40 agonist ivuxolimab in advanced cancers. The table came from immunoSEQ multiplex PCR; TCRdb's copy has only in-frame clones and leaves some out. The sample holds about 50,000 clones, approximately 90% seen once. Source: CD4+ or CD8+ T cells sorted from blood, taken in a trial of the OX40 agonist ivuxolimab. The source of these receptors is an adult with an advanced solid tumor such as melanoma, head and neck, liver or kidney cancer.

This clone appeared once. The gene calls are TRBV5-6 and TRBJ2-7; the match to TRBD1 covers 9 bases. Germline-derived CDR1 and CDR2 are SGHDT and YYEEEE. CDR3 length equals 14 residues. The V gene end was trimmed by 4 bases and the J gene end by 5 bases; junction bases not matched to a gene: 7. DNA for the CDR3: TGTGCCAGCAGCCGACGGGACAGGGCAAACGAGCAGTACTTC. Protein sequence: CASSRRDRANEQYF.

The chain joins TRBV10-3 to TRBJ2-5; maybe TRBD1 (5 bases). V lost 10 bases, J lost 2 bases, and 20 bases lay in between. This CDR3 comprises 15 residues. Germline assignment: CDR1 ENHRY and CDR2 SYGVKD. The CDR3 loop reads CATNDGFQGQETQYF. For the CDR3, the DNA is TGTGCCACGAATGACGGGTTTCAGGGACAAGAGACCCAGTACTTC.

This chain uses TRBV5-1 with TRBJ1-3; D is undetermined. The germline gives CDR1 SGHRS, CDR2 YFSETQ. This CDR3 comprises 15 residues. The V and J ends lost 0 bases and 3 bases respectively, with 10 bases between them. The CDR3 nucleotides are TGCGCCAGCAGCTTGGCGGCAAGCGGTGGAAACACCATATATTTT. Protein: CASSLAASGGNTIYF. Supplemented by reference TRBV5-1 and TRBJ1-3, the full variable domain reads KAGVTQTPRYLIKTRGQQVTLSCSPISGHRSVSWYQQTPGQGLQFLFEYFSETQRNKGNFPGRFSGRQFSNSRSEMNVSTLELGDSALYLCASSLAASGGNTIYFGEGSWLTVV.

CDR3 sequence reads: CASSWGTGSTGYTF. CDR3 sequence (DNA): TGCGCCAGCAGCTGGGGGACAGGGAGTACTGGCTACACCTTC. The chain is built from TRBV5-1 and TRBJ1-2, with 9 bases matching TRBD1. CDR3 length: 14 residues. Germline loops: CDR1 SGHRS, CDR2 YFSETQ. With V trimmed by 3 bases and J by 7 bases, 7 bases remained unmatched.

This clone was seen a few times. J is TRBJ1-2 and V is TRBV25-1; D may be TRBD1 (5 bases). Trimming shortened V by 9 bases and J by 4 bases, and 15 bases separated the two germline ends. Germline CDR1 and CDR2: MGHDK and SYGVNS. CDR3 length: 13 residues. As DNA, the CDR3 is TGTGCCAGTTACGGGGCCGTCGGCTATGGCTACACCTTC. As protein: CASYGAVGYGYTF.

This chain joins TRBV27 and TRBJ2-3, with TRBD2 matching 9 bases. This CDR3 has 13 residues. Looked up from germline, CDR1 is MNHEY and CDR2 is SMNVEV (reference sequence). As DNA, the CDR3 is TGTGAAACGAGCGGGAGGTTCACAGATACGCAGTATTTT. Translated, it gives CETSGRFTDTQYF.

This sequence joins TRBV5-1 and TRBJ2-1; 14 bases agree with TRBD2. CDR1 SGHRS and CDR2 YFSETQ come from the germline V gene. The CDR3 totals 15 residues. V was clipped by 2 bases and J by 12 bases; unmatched bases: 7. This chain's CDR3 is CASSFGTSGSQGQFF. CDR3 DNA: TGCGCCAGCAGCTTCGGGACTAGCGGGAGCCAAGGGCAGTTCTTC.

This clone was seen a single time. The chain combines TRBV2 with TRBJ2-7, with D perhaps TRBD1 (5 bases). The J call is uncertain, as TRBJ2-1 better fits the DNA end. The CDR3 is made up of 14 amino acids. Germline V gene sequence: CDR1 SNHLY, CDR2 FYNNEI. DNA for the CDR3: TGTGCCAGCAGCCAGGACACCCTACAAGGGGAGCAGTTCTTC. Protein sequence: CASSQDTLQGEQFF.